These 15 T cell receptor beta chains came from one sample sequenced in a study of shared clonotypes between healthy human individuals. TCRdb's table, derived via immunoSEQ multiplex PCR, lists solely in-frame clones and lacks some. Of some 2.3 million clones in the sample, 80% to 95% were seen once. Sequencing was done on a sample of naive CD4+ T cells from PBMCs. The subset is: CD45RA+ positively selected. These receptors were taken from a man in his late teens or twenties in good health. Some clones in this sample may be carry-over from other donors' samples.

This chain uses TRBV4-3 with TRBJ2-1; D call uncertain. Germline V gene sequence: CDR1 LGHNA, CDR2 YSLEER. The CDR3 is made up of 13 amino acids. V shed 0 bases and J shed 11 bases, with 11 bases lying between them. This chain's CDR3 is CASSQDIAPQQFF. Here the CDR3 DNA reads TGCGCCAGCAGCCAAGATATCGCGCCTCAGCAGTTCTTC.

A few counts support this clone. Other DNA sequences in the sample encode the same CDR3. The V and J genes are TRBV29-1 and TRBJ1-5; maybe TRBD1 (5 bases). Per the germline V gene, CDR1 is SQVTM and CDR2 is ANQGSEA. CDR3 length: 12 amino acids. Trimming shortened V by 6 bases and J by 1 base, and 7 bases separated the two germline ends. CDR3 in DNA: TGCAGCGTCGGGGGAAGCAATCAGCCCCAGCATTTT. It codes for CSVGGSNQPQHF.

The rearrangement links TRBV30 to TRBJ1-4, with unresolved D. The CDR3 has 14 residues. With 3 bases removed from V and 7 bases from J, the gap between germline ends came to 15 bases. The germline gives CDR1 GTSNPN, CDR2 SVGIG (reference sequence). CDR3: CAWSPDEALEKLFF. CDR3 coding DNA: TGTGCCTGGAGCCCAGATGAGGCTCTTGAAAAACTGTTTTTT.

This clone was found a few times. The same CDR3 is also encoded by other DNA sequences in this sample. This rearrangement joins TRBV5-1 to TRBJ1-4; TRBD1 aligns across 10 bases. Germline V CDR1 and CDR2: SGHRS, YFSETQ. Trimming took 3 bases from V and 7 from J; bases not matched to a gene: 3. CDR3 length: 14 residues. This CDR3 reads CASSSTGGSEKLFF. The CDR3 nucleotides are TGCGCCAGCAGCTCGACAGGGGGCAGTGAAAAACTGTTTTTT.

V usage is TRBV28 and J usage is TRBJ2-7; 7 bases agree with TRBD1. V shed 4 bases and J 0 bases; nucleotides not matched to a gene: 9. Germline V lookup: CDR1 MDHEN, CDR2 SYDVKM. This CDR3 has 16 residues. The chain's CDR3 is CASSSNRGSSSYEQYF. CDR3 coding DNA: TGTGCCAGCAGTTCAAACAGGGGATCAAGCTCCTACGAGCAGTACTTC.

The V gene is TRBV6-5, the J gene TRBJ2-7; 10 bases map to TRBD2. This CDR3 is built from 14 residues. Losses at the gene ends were 11 bases for V and 4 bases for J; bases not matched to a gene: 11. Looked up from germline, CDR1 is MNHEY and CDR2 is SVGAGI. The CDR3 sequence is CAQERLAGVYEQYF. The CDR3 nucleotides are TGTGCCCAGGAGAGGCTAGCGGGAGTGTACGAGCAGTACTTC.

The chain has TRBV7-9 and TRBJ2-3, with 8 nucleotides matching TRBD1. CDR3 size: 15 residues. Germline CDR1 reads SEHNR; CDR2 reads FQNEAQ (reference sequence). V shed 4 bases, J shed 8 bases, and the junction held 11 bases outside the gene matches. The CDR3 DNA reads TGTGCCAGCAGCTACGGACAGGGAAAGACCGTTACGCAGTATTTT. Amino acid sequence: CASSYGQGKTVTQYF.

This sequence joins TRBV18 and TRBJ1-4; D remains unclear. Per germline, CDR1 KGHSH and CDR2 LQKENI. Trimming removed 4 bases from V and 8 bases from J, with 17 bases in between. CDR3 length equals 15 residues. The CDR3 loop is CASSLRREEAEKLFF. DNA of the CDR3: TGTGCCAGCTCACTAAGAAGAGAGGAAGCGGAAAAACTGTTTTTT.

Notes on this clone: Other DNA sequences in the same sample also yield this CDR3. The gene calls are TRBV19 and TRBJ1-2; D may be TRBD1 (6 bases). The CDR3 consists of 13 residues. Trimming cost V 3 bases and J 4 bases, with 9 bases left between them. Germline CDR1 is LNHDA and CDR2 is SQIVND (reference sequence). The CDR3 reads CASSIGQTYGYTF. CDR3 DNA sequence: TGTGCCAGTAGTATCGGACAGACCTATGGCTACACCTTC.

This chain uses TRBV18 with TRBJ2-1; 7 bases are a match to TRBD1. Germline V lookup: CDR1 KGHSH, CDR2 LQKENI. V was pared by 6 bases and J by 7 bases, with 9 bases of the junction left unmatched. The CDR3 consists of 14 residues. CDR3 in DNA: TGTGCCAGCTCCCCAGACAGGGTGGAGAATGAGCAGTTCTTC. Its translation: CASSPDRVENEQFF.

The chain has TRBV9 and TRBJ2-6; no definite D call. The V gene's germline CDR1 is SGDLS and CDR2 YYNGEE. Trimming removed 0 bases from V and 0 bases from J, with 7 bases in between. The CDR3 is 16 residues long. The DNA of the CDR3 is TGTGCCAGCAGCGTAGCTCGCGGCTCTGGGGCCAACGTCCTGACTTTC. This encodes CASSVARGSGANVLTF.

As regards this clone: This sample also contains other DNA sequences that code for the same CDR3. The chain joins TRBV5-4 to TRBJ1-5; a possible D gene is TRBD1 (6 bases). Germline lookup yields CDR1 SGHNT and CDR2 YYREEE (reference sequence). Trimming pared 1 base from V and 1 base from J, leaving 6 bases between. CDR3 length: 14 amino acids. Written as DNA, the CDR3 is TGTGCCAGCAGCTTGAGGGGGAGCAATCAGCCCCAGCATTTT. It encodes CASSLRGSNQPQHF. Full variable domain (missing parts from reference TRBV5-4 and TRBJ1-5): ETGVTQSPTHLIKTRGQQVTLRCSSQSGHNTVSWYQQALGQGPQFIFQYYREEENGRGNFPPRFSGLQFPNYSSELNVNALELDDSALYLCASSLRGSNQPQHFGDGTRLSIL.

The chain links TRBV11-3 to TRBJ1-1, with TRBD1 as a possible D gene (5 bases). Trimming took off 5 bases at V and 5 bases at J, with 15 bases between the two ends. The CDR3 consists of 14 residues. Germline CDR1 SGHNT, CDR2 YENEEA. CDR3 region: CASSLEGGATEAFF. In DNA, the CDR3 is TGTGCCAGCAGCCTTGAAGGTGGGGCAACTGAAGCTTTCTTT.

The rearrangement joins TRBV5-6 to TRBJ2-3; possibly TRBD1 for D (5 bases). V was shortened by 5 bases and J by 0 bases, with 13 bases between the two germline ends. The germline V gene has CDR1 SGHDT and CDR2 YYEEEE. This CDR3 has 15 residues. CDR3 DNA sequence: TGTGCCAGCAGTCTGACAGTTTATAGCACAGATACGCAGTATTTT. Its translation: CASSLTVYSTDTQYF.

The chain recombines TRBV19 with TRBJ1-1; D gene unclear. The CDR3 length is 13 residues. Germline V gene lookup returns CDR1 LNHDA and CDR2 SQIVND (reference sequence). V dropped 6 bases and J dropped 7 bases, with 15 bases sitting between them. This CDR3 is CASSVAPSYEAFF. In DNA form, the CDR3 reads TGTGCCAGTAGCGTCGCCCCCTCTTATGAAGCTTTCTTT.